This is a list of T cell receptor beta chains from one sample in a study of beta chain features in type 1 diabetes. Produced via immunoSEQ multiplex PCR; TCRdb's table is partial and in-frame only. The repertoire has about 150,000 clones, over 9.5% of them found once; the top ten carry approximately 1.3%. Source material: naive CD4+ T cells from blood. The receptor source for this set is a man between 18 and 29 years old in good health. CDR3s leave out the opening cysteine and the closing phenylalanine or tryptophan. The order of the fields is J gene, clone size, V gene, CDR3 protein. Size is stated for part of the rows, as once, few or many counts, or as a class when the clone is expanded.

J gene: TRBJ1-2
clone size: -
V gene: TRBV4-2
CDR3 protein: ASSQQDTNYGYT

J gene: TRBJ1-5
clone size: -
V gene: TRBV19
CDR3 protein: ASTRAGTGPGMGSNQPQH

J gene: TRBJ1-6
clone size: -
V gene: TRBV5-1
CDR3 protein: ASSLGQGANSPLH

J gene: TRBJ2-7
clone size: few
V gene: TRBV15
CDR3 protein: ATSRAGQALYEQY

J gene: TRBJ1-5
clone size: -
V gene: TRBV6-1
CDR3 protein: ASSGDSQRNSNQPQH

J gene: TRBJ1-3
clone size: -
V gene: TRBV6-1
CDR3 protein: ASSEARPNTIY

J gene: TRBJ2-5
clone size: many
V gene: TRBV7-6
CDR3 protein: ASSLAAQETQY

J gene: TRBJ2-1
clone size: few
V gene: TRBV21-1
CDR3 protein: ASSNTSAYYNEQF

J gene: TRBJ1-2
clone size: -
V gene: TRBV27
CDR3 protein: ASKTGQTWHGYT

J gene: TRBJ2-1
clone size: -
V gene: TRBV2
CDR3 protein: ASSVGQGIYNEQF

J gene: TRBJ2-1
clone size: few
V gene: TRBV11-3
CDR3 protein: ASSLAGGQYNEQF

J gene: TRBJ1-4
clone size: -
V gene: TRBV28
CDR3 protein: ASSYNRVPNEKLF

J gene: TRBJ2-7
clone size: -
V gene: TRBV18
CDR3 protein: ASSPAYEQY

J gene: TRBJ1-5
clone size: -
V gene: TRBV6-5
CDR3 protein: ASSYDGAQPQH

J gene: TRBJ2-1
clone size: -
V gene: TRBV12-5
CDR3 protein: ASGGPETGSLPF

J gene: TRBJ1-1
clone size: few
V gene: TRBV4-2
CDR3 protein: ASSTKGTGSGAF

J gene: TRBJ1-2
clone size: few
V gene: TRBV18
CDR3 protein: ASSPGTGNYGYT

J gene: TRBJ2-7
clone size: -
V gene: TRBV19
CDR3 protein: ASRETGTGRAEQY

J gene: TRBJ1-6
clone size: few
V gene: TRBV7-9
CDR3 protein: ASSWGDRGVYSPLH

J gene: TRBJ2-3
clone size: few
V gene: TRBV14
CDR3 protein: ASSQWGRGAADTQY

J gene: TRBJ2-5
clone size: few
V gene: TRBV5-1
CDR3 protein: ASRKWTSGQETQY

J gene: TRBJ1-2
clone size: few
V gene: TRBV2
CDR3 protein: ASSEGQLYGYT

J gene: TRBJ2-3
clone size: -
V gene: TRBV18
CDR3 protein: ASSIRDPDTQY

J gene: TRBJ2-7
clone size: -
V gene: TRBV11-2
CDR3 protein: ASTTNRGGHEQY

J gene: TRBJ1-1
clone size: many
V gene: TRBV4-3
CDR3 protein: ASSQAVRGEGTEAF

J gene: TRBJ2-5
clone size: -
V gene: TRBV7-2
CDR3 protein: ASSAGLAIQETQY

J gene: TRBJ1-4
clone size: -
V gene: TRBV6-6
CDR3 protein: ASSTRPVPGEKLF

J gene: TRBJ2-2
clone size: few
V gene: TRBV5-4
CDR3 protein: ASSTGQGGTGELF

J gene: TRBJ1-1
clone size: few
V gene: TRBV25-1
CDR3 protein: ASSGTMNTEAF

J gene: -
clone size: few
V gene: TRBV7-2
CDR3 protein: ASSRTGYEQY

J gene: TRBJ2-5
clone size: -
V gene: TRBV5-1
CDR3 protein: ASSAGEGGQTQY

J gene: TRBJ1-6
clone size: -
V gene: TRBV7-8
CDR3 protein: ASSLNEQSPLH

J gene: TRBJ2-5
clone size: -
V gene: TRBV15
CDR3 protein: ATSIIDWDIEKETQY

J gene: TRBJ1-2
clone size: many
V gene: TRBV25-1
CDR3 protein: ASSYRAGYT

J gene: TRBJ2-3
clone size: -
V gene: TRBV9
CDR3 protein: ASSGLATSGESGTQY

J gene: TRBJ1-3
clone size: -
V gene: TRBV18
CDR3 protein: ASSPRGLSGNTIY

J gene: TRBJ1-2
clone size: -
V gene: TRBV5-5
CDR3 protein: ASRTGQGNYGYT